Each of the 9 T cell receptor beta chains below was sequenced from the same sample in a study of response to subunit inactivated influenza vaccine. TCRdb used MiXCR to reprocess the RT-PCR reads, holding one entry per CDR3 protein. Among about 700,000 distinct CDR3 sequences listed, less than 20% were seen once. The material was PBMCs from blood, obtained 11 to 12 days after vaccination. The receptor set was obtained from a man aged 50 to 59 who received an inactivated influenza vaccine.

The V and J genes are TRBV20-1 and TRBJ2-7, with D possibly being TRBD1 (5 bases). V lost 1 base and J 0 bases, leaving 16 bases between the germline ends. Germline-derived CDR1 and CDR2 are DFQATT and SNEGSKA (reference sequence). CDR3 length equals 16 residues. CDR3 sequence (DNA): TGCAGTGCTAGAGGGTTGGCAGGGATGAGCTCCTACGAGCAGTACTTC. Protein sequence: CSARGLAGMSSYEQYF.

The chain joins TRBV6-5 to TRBJ1-1, with unresolved D. The CDR3 contains 15 residues. CDR1 is MNHEY, CDR2 SVGAGI, per germline. Trimming removed 2 bases at V and 4 bases at J, with 14 bases between. CDR3 DNA sequence: TGTGCCAGCAGTTACGGCGATCATTGGGGCACTGAAGCTTTCTTT. Its translation: CASSYGDHWGTEAFF.

V and J are TRBV5-1 and TRBJ2-1; D possibly matches TRBD1 or TRBD2 (6 bases each). The CDR3 is 17 residues long. The V gene lost 0 bases and the J gene lost 8 bases, with 21 bases spanning the gap. CDR1 is SGHRS, CDR2 YFSETQ, per germline. The CDR3 bases are TGCGCCAGCAGCTTGGGGGGGGCAGGGTTCGTAATCCATGAGCAGTTCTTC. It translates to CASSLGGAGFVIHEQFF.

The chain couples TRBV3-1 to TRBJ1-4; maybe TRBD1 (5 bases). V was pared by 10 bases and J by 9 bases, with 21 bases between. The CDR3 contains 14 residues. Germline CDR1 reads LGHDT; CDR2 reads YNNKEL (reference sequence). The CDR3: CATVPGAPGKKLFF. DNA for the CDR3: TGTGCCACGGTGCCCGGGGCCCCGGGGAAAAAACTGTTTTTT. The variable domain in full, with the rest retrieved from reference TRBV3-1 and TRBJ1-4, is DTAVSQTPKYLVTQMGNDKSIKCEQNLGHDTMYWYKQDSKKFLKIMFSYNNKELIINETVPNRFSPKSPDKAHLNLHINSLELGDSAVYFCATVPGAPGKKLFFGSGTQLSVL.

The rearrangement links TRBV10-3 to TRBJ2-7, with D perhaps assigned TRBD1 or TRBD2 (5 bases each). In germline, CDR1 is ENHRY, CDR2 SYGVKD. V lost 5 bases, J lost 5 bases, and 10 bases lay in between. This CDR3 has 12 amino acids. The CDR3 spells CAISSGTHEQYF. The CDR3 nucleotides are TGTGCCATCAGTTCCGGGACCCACGAGCAGTACTTC.

DNA of the CDR3: TGTGCCAGCAGTTACTCTGCGGGAGCGGATGAGCAGTACTTC. Its translation: CASSYSAGADEQYF. The V gene is TRBV6-5, the J gene TRBJ2-7, with TRBD2 identical over 7 bases. The CDR3 covers 14 residues. With V trimmed by 0 bases and J by 7 bases, 6 bases remained unmatched. Germline loops: CDR1 MNHEY, CDR2 SVGAGI.

This clonotype was seen more than once but under ten times. This sequence joins TRBV5-1 and TRBJ2-7, with 10 nucleotides matching TRBD2. V trimming: 4 bases; J trimming: 1 base; junction bases outside the gene matches: 8. Germline lookup yields CDR1 SGHRS and CDR2 YFSETQ. This CDR3 is built from 16 residues. This CDR3 reads CASSLVKAGGSYEQYF. Written as DNA, the CDR3 is TGCGCCAGCAGCCTGGTGAAAGCGGGAGGGTCCTACGAGCAGTACTTC.

V is TRBV7-2 and J is TRBJ2-7, with 7 bases matching TRBD2. Germline values: CDR1 SGHTA, CDR2 FQGNSA. Trimming removed 5 bases from V and 3 bases from J; junction bases left unmatched: 10. This CDR3 is built from 15 residues. The CDR3 DNA reads as TGTGCCAGCAGCCCGGGAGGATTATCCTTCTACGAGCAGTACTTC. Translating gives CASSPGGLSFYEQYF.

The table lists this clonotype with many counts. V is TRBV24-1 and J is TRBJ2-1; 9 positions match TRBD2. V was pared by 1 base and J by 3 bases, with 0 bases of the junction left unmatched. The CDR3 covers 15 residues. Germline lookup yields CDR1 KGHDR and CDR2 SFDVKD. In nucleotides, the CDR3 is TGTGCCACCAGTGATTTTAGCGGGAGCTACAATGAGCAGTTCTTC. Residues: CATSDFSGSYNEQFF.